One sample yielded the 13 T cell receptor beta chains listed below, sequenced in a study of regulatory T cells in long-lasting Graves disease. Both iRepertoire HTBI primers and Arm-PCR of CDR3 regions were used to build the TCR beta libraries. TCRdb ran MiXCR on the multiplex PCR reads and lists one entry per CDR3 protein. The sample carries around 500,000 distinct CDR3 sequences, about 14% recorded once. Specified time point: newly diagnosed GD, antithyroid drugs for less than 3 months. RNA isolated from PBMCs was used to make the TCR library. These same records also appear under a second study, on T cells in Graves' hyperthyroidism and ophthalmopathy.

The material sequenced was peripheral blood mononuclear cells (PBMCs), taken at new diagnosis, from a patient treated with antithyroid drugs. These TCRs come from a man aged 30-40 years with Graves disease.

This clonotype was recorded many times. The rearrangement links TRBV5-1 to TRBJ2-3; 8 bases match TRBD1. V trimming: 0 bases; J trimming: 4 bases; junction bases outside the gene matches: 7. CDR3 length equals 16 residues. Germline V gives CDR1 SGHRS, CDR2 YFSETQ. The CDR3 DNA reads TGCGCCAGCAGCTTGGGAAGGACAGGGAAACCAGATACGCAGTATTTT. It translates to CASSLGRTGKPDTQYF. Filled out from reference TRBV5-1 and TRBJ2-3, the complete variable domain reads KAGVTQTPRYLIKTRGQQVTLSCSPISGHRSVSWYQQTPGQGLQFLFEYFSETQRNKGNFPGRFSGRQFSNSRSEMNVSTLELGDSALYLCASSLGRTGKPDTQYFGPGTRLTVL.

In its sample, this clonotype was seen a few times. V gene TRBV5-1 combines with J gene TRBJ2-5, with a possible D match to TRBD2 (5 bases). V was trimmed by 4 bases and J by 1 base, leaving 14 bases between them. Germline assignment: CDR1 SGHRS and CDR2 YFSETQ. The CDR3 has 15 amino acids. The CDR3 DNA reads TGCGCCAGCAGCCCGGGGTCTGGGCCCCAAGAGACCCAGTACTTC. Protein product: CASSPGSGPQETQYF.

This clonotype was detected ten times or more. The chain carries TRBV12-3 or TRBV12-4 and TRBJ1-2; D unresolved. The V end was cut by 6 bases, the J end by 6 bases, with 17 bases between. The CDR3 length is 14 residues. The CDR3 protein is CASSYKGGIDGYTF. For the CDR3, the DNA is TGTGCCAGCAGCTATAAGGGAGGGATCGATGGCTACACCTTC.

This clonotype was detected ten times or more. This sequence joins TRBV2 and TRBJ2-1, with TRBD2 identical over 8 bases. The CDR3 covers 18 residues. With 3 bases clipped from V and 9 bases from J, the junction kept 19 bases outside the gene matches. Germline-derived CDR1 and CDR2 are SNHLY and FYNNEI. The CDR3 protein is CASSDARFGGHAGGEQFF. CDR3 sequence (DNA): TGTGCCAGCAGTGATGCCCGTTTTGGCGGCCACGCGGGGGGTGAGCAGTTCTTC.

CDR3 protein: CASSPSRDVAYEQYF. CDR3 bases: TGTGCCAGCAGCCCCTCCCGGGACGTAGCCTACGAGCAGTACTTC. V and J are TRBV14 and TRBJ2-7; D is possibly TRBD1 or TRBD2 (5 bases each). Germline-derived CDR1 and CDR2 are SGHDN and FVKESK. V was clipped by 4 bases and J by 2 bases, with 15 bases between them. The CDR3 contains 15 residues.

A word on this clonotype: Since a much larger clone is just one base distant, this may be a read error. The chain joins TRBV7-6 to TRBJ2-2; a possible D gene is TRBD2 (6 bases). V lost 5 bases, J lost 2 bases, and 18 bases lay in between. From germline, CDR1 is SGHVS and CDR2 FNYEAQ. This CDR3 has 17 amino acids. CDR3 nucleotides: TGTGCCAGCAGCCCGAATCGGAGGGCTGCTAACACCGGGGAGCTGTTTTTT. Its translation: CASSPNRRAANTGELFF.

This clonotype was seen many times. The chain combines TRBV6-1 with TRBJ2-7; D is unresolved. The germline V and J ends were trimmed by 8 bases and 3 bases, with 11 bases remaining between them. This CDR3 region has 12 residues. Germline CDR1 MNHNS, CDR2 SASEGT. The CDR3 DNA sequence: TGTGCCAGCTCCTTATCGATCTACGAGCAGTACTTC. Residues: CASSLSIYEQYF.

This clonotype was found a few times. CDR3 bases: TGTGCCGGAGGGACTAGCGGGAGTGTCGAGCAGTACTTC. Its protein is CAGGTSGSVEQYF. The chain recombines TRBV2 with TRBJ2-7; 14 bases are a match to TRBD2. CDR3 size: 13 residues. V was clipped by 11 bases and J by 6 bases; unmatched bases: 6. The germline V gene encodes CDR1 SNHLY and CDR2 FYNNEI.

This clonotype was counted at least ten times. This sequence joins TRBV29-1 and TRBJ1-1; D gene unclear. In germline, CDR1 is SQVTM, CDR2 ANQGSEA. V gave up 7 bases and J gave up 5 bases, with 23 bases separating them. The CDR3 consists of 15 residues. CDR3 DNA sequence: TGCAGCGGGTGTGACTTGTCCCGGTTGCCAACTGAAGCTTTCTTT. Protein product: CSGCDLSRLPTEAFF.

This chain links TRBV10-1 with TRBJ2-7; 8 bases agree with TRBD2. V lost 8 bases to trimming and J lost 4 bases; unmatched junction nucleotides: 13. Germline V gives CDR1 WNHNN, CDR2 SYGVQD (reference sequence). This CDR3 has 15 amino acids. As DNA, the CDR3 is TGCGCCAGCTGCCGGGGAGCGGGAGAGGGTTACGAGCAGTACTTC. It translates to CASCRGAGEGYEQYF.

The chain links TRBV30 to TRBJ2-3; D is uncertain. The CDR3 consists of 13 residues. Looked up from germline, CDR1 is GTSNPN and CDR2 is SVGIG (reference sequence). V shed 2 bases and J shed 3 bases, with 9 bases lying between them. DNA of the CDR3: TGTGCCTGGAGTCCGGGCCGTACAGATACGCAGTATTTT. Translation gives CAWSPGRTDTQYF.

This clonotype has ten or more counts. The chain's CDR3 is CASSPRGPEQYF. Written as DNA, the CDR3 is TGTGCCAGCAGTCCCAGGGGACCCGAGCAGTACTTC. The gene calls are TRBV12-3 or TRBV12-4 and TRBJ2-7; tentative D call: TRBD1 (6 bases). V was shortened by 5 bases and J by 6 bases, with 11 bases between the two germline ends. The CDR3 runs 12 residues.

This clonotype occurred a few times. The gene calls are TRBV20-1 and TRBJ2-3; D not resolved. V dropped 0 bases and J dropped 4 bases, with 11 bases sitting between them. The germline V gene encodes CDR1 DFQATT and CDR2 SNEGSKA (reference sequence). The CDR3 totals 14 residues. DNA of the CDR3: TGCAGTGCTAGAGATTTCGCGGAAGCAGATACGCAGTATTTT. As protein: CSARDFAEADTQYF.